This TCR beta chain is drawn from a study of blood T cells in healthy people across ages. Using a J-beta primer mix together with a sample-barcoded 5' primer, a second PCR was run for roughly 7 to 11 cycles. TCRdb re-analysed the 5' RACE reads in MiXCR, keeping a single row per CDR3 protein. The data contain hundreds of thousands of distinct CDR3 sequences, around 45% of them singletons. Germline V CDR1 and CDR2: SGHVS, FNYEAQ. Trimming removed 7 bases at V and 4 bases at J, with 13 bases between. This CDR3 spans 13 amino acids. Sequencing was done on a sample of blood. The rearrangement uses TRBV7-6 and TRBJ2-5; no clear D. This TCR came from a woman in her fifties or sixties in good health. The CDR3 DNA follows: TGTGCCAGCACCTCTGGGTATGGAGAGACCCAGTACTTC. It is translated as CASTSGYGETQYF.